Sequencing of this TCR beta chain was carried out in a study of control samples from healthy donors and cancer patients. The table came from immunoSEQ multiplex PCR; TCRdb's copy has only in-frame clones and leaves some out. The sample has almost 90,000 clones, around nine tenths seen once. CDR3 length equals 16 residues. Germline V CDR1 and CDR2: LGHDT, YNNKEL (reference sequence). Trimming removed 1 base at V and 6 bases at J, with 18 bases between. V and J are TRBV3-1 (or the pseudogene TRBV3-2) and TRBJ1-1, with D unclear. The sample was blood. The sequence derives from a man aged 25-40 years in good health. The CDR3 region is CASSQVPGLGFAEAFF. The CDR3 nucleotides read TGTGCCAGCAGCCAAGTTCCGGGCCTAGGGTTCGCTGAAGCTTTCTTT.